This T cell receptor (beta chain) was recovered during a study of cytomegalovirus exposure and HLA in healthy donors. Notes on this clone: Its antigen is not identified.

Though nominally healthy at sampling, donors likely had unrecorded immune exposures. Looked up from germline, CDR1 is SGHAT and CDR2 is FQNNGV. The J segment lost 3 bases and the V segment lost 1 base, leaving 2 bases of the junction unmatched. The CDR3 contains 14 residues. Findings of the study overall: With later analysis, a missense DCLRE1C variant became linked to TCR beta V- and J-gene trimming.

PCR used 60 Vbeta primers and 13 Jbeta primers. Source study methods: An analysis that came later counted around 80 million unique TCR beta chains, 9 million to 12 million shared. Profiling relied on immunoSEQ multiplex PCR, and the TCRdb table lists in-frame clones only, not all of them. V, J and clone size were drawn from that table, and D and trimming were deduced from the DNA. The sample lists some 120,000 clones, around three quarters occurring once. The chain recombines TRBV11-2 with TRBJ2-7, with TRBD2 matching 8 bases. The sequenced sample consisted of PBMCs. This TCR derives from a man between 35 and 55 years old in good health and CMV-seronegative. The CDR3, as DNA: TGTGCCAGCAGCTTAGGACGGGGGGGCTACGAGCAGTACTTC. This sequence encodes CASSLGRGGYEQYF. The full variable domain, its missing parts supplied by reference TRBV11-2 and TRBJ2-7, is EAGVAQSPRYKIIEKRQSVAFWCNPISGHATLYWYQQILGQGPKLLIQFQNNGVVDDSQLPKDRFSAERLKGVDSTLKIQPAKLEDSAVYLCASSLGRGGYEQYFGPGTRLTVT.